Given below is one T cell receptor (beta chain) in context. Some clones are missing from TCRdb's copy, which holds only in-frame ones; the method was immunoSEQ multiplex PCR. This sample has roughly 30,000 clones, with roughly 80% found just once. These data come from a study of blood T cell repertoires in COVID-19. V was pared by 3 bases and J by 6 bases, with 14 bases between. This CDR3 has 14 residues. Germline V gene sequence: CDR1 MNHNS, CDR2 SASEGT. The rearrangement uses TRBV6-1 and TRBJ1-2; maybe TRBD1 (6 bases). The sample consisted of peripheral blood. The receptor was isolated from a woman aged 60-75 years with acute or convalescent COVID-19. In nucleotides, the CDR3 is TGTGCCAGCAGTGAGGGACAAGCTTTTGATGGCTACACCTTC. The encoded protein is CASSEGQAFDGYTF.